This T cell receptor beta chain was retrieved from a study of CD8 T cells in Susac syndrome. V lost 1 base and J lost 8; bases outside the gene matches: 5. Germline V lookup: CDR1 SGHVS, CDR2 FNYEAQ. The CDR3 totals 15 residues. Remarks on this clonotype: Its target is not known.

CD8+ and CD4+ T cells circulating in blood were sequenced for TCR beta. A quantity of about 0.5 to 1 ug RNA underwent reverse transcription using random hexamers. By means of immunoSEQ multiplex PCR, TCR beta CDR3 spanning 54 Vbeta and 13 Jbeta underwent amplification. TCRdb redid the calling of the immunoSEQ multiplex PCR reads with MiXCR, one entry per CDR3 protein. The sample shows around 280,000 distinct CDR3 sequences, 70% to 90% of them seen only once. Study findings and constraints: Acknowledgment was made by the study that its TCR sequencing and HLA analysis involved a relatively small number of individuals.

The chain joins TRBV7-6 to TRBJ2-1; 10 positions agree with TRBD2. The sequencing sample was made of CD8+ T cells from PBMCs. This clonotype originated in a human donor with multiple sclerosis. The CDR3 here is CASSLGGLAIHEQFF. The CDR3 DNA is TGTGCCAGCAGCTTAGGGGGACTAGCGATCCATGAGCAGTTCTTC.